Listed here are 13 T cell receptor beta chains from one sample, sequenced in a study of response to subunit inactivated influenza vaccine. TCRdb called the RT-PCR reads again in MiXCR, with one record for every CDR3 protein. There are 500,000 to 600,000 distinct CDR3 sequences in the sample; about an eighth occur only once, and roughly 14% lies in the top ten. The sample in question was PBMCs from blood, obtained roughly 45 days after vaccination. Receptors were obtained from a man between 45 and 60 years old who received an inactivated influenza vaccine.

The table lists this clonotype with many counts. This chain uses TRBV18 with TRBJ2-3; 8 bases are a match to TRBD1. V was pared by 6 bases and J by 0 bases, with 5 bases of the junction left unmatched. The CDR3 is 15 amino acids. Germline V gene sequence: CDR1 KGHSH, CDR2 LQKENI. Here the CDR3 DNA reads TGTGCCAGCTCGCGAGGGACAGGAAGCACAGATACGCAGTATTTT. It encodes CASSRGTGSTDTQYF.

This clonotype was detected ten times or more. The chain recombines TRBV28 with TRBJ2-7, with no clear D. The CDR3 length is 12 residues. The V and J ends lost 6 bases and 3 bases respectively, with 9 bases between them. The germline CDR1 and CDR2 sequences are MDHEN and SYDVKM. CDR3 bases: TGTGCCAGCAGCTTACCAGGCTACGAGCAGTACTTC. Protein product: CASSLPGYEQYF.

The rearrangement links TRBV15 to TRBJ2-6, with TRBD1 matching 8 bases. With 1 base clipped from V and 3 bases from J, the junction kept 5 bases outside the gene matches. Germline V gives CDR1 LNHNV, CDR2 YYDKDF (reference sequence). The CDR3 totals 17 residues. The CDR3 DNA reads as TGTGCCACCAGCAGAGGACAGGGGAACCTTGGGGCCAACGTCCTGACTTTC. Amino acids: CATSRGQGNLGANVLTF.

This clonotype has ten or more counts. This rearrangement joins TRBV7-2 to TRBJ2-3; 7 positions match TRBD1. In germline, CDR1 is SGHTA, CDR2 FQGNSA. CDR3 size: 15 residues. Trimming at V came to 1 base and at J to 1 base, leaving 2 bases not matched to a gene. The CDR3 bases are TGTGCCAGCAGCTTAGTCGGACAGGGCACAGATACGCAGTATTTT. Protein product: CASSLVGQGTDTQYF.

The J gene is TRBJ1-1, the V gene TRBV6-1, with 7 bases identical to TRBD1. V lost 5 bases to trimming and J lost 4 bases; unmatched junction nucleotides: 10. Germline V lookup: CDR1 MNHNS, CDR2 SASEGT. CDR3 length equals 15 residues. The CDR3 nucleotides are TGTGCCAGCAGTCGTTTTCGAAGACAGGGCACTGAAGCTTTCTTT. It translates to CASSRFRRQGTEAFF.

Worth noting for this clonotype: Mismatch with germline at one junction end may stem from a read error. The chain has TRBV7-9 and TRBJ2-5; 7 bases fit TRBD2. This CDR3 has 14 amino acids. Germline loops: CDR1 SEHNR, CDR2 FQNEAQ (reference sequence). DNA of the CDR3: TGTGCCATCAGCTCTTCGGGAGGACGGGAGACCCAGTACTTC. It yields the protein CAISSSGGRETQYF.

This clonotype has a handful of counts. This chain links TRBV7-6 with TRBJ2-2, with D uncertain. The germline V and J ends were trimmed by 5 bases and 1 base, with 17 bases remaining between them. The germline CDR1 and CDR2 sequences are SGHVS and FNYEAQ. This CDR3 contains 17 residues. The CDR3 loop is CASSEPMGSQNTGELFF. The DNA for the CDR3 is TGTGCCAGCAGCGAACCCATGGGATCACAGAACACCGGGGAGCTGTTTTTT.

Ten or more counts support this clonotype. This chain connects TRBV4-3 to TRBJ2-7; D gene ambiguous. The germline V gene encodes CDR1 LGHNA and CDR2 YSLEER. The CDR3 covers 13 residues. The V gene lost 0 bases and the J gene lost 6 bases, with 9 bases spanning the gap. The DNA for the CDR3 is TGCGCCAGCAGCCAAGATTACGAGTCCGAGCAGTACTTC. This translates into CASSQDYESEQYF.

V gene TRBV11-2 combines with J gene TRBJ2-7; TRBD2 aligns across 9 bases. Germline values: CDR1 SGHAT, CDR2 FQNNGV. The CDR3 totals 19 residues. Trimming cost V 0 bases and J 3 bases; bases outside gene matches: 15. In DNA, the CDR3 is TGTGCCAGCAGCTTAGAGTGGGCGGGAGGGCCACTCAAGTTCTACGAGCAGTACTTC. Translated, it gives CASSLEWAGGPLKFYEQYF.

This clonotype has a handful of counts. In nucleotides, the CDR3 is TGCAGTCCAAAGGGTTTTTTCGGCACTGAAGCTTTCTTT. It is translated as CSPKGFFGTEAFF. The chain has TRBV20-1 and TRBJ1-1; D not certain. Germline CDR1 and CDR2: DFQATT and SNEGSKA (reference sequence). The CDR3 runs 13 residues. Deletions cut 8 bases from V and 4 bases from J, with 17 bases between.

The chain links TRBV6-2 or TRBV6-3 to TRBJ1-6; D gene ambiguous. The germline V and J ends were trimmed by 5 bases and 7 bases, with 15 bases remaining between them. The CDR3 is 15 amino acids. The V gene's germline CDR1 is MNHEY and CDR2 SVGEGT. The CDR3 region has the DNA TGTGCCAGCAGTGGTCAGGAGACAAGGAATTCACCCCTCCACTTT. Encoded protein: CASSGQETRNSPLHF.

In its sample, this clonotype was seen a few times. The V call is TRBV24-1, the J call TRBJ2-2; 9 bases are shared with TRBD1. V was pared by 4 bases and J by 4 bases, with 6 bases of the junction left unmatched. The CDR3 covers 16 residues. CDR1 is KGHDR, CDR2 SFDVKD, per germline. Here the CDR3 DNA reads TGTGCCACCAGTGAGACAGGGGGAGTAGTCACCGGGGAGCTGTTTTTT. It is translated as CATSETGGVVTGELFF.

Only a few counts were recorded for this clonotype. The chain has TRBV6-2 or TRBV6-3 and TRBJ2-6; D is possibly TRBD1 (6 bases). This CDR3 comprises 16 residues. V was trimmed by 8 bases and J by 0 bases, leaving 14 bases between them. Germline lookup yields CDR1 MNHEY and CDR2 SVGEGT. The CDR3 DNA reads as TGTGCCAGCTCTGACAGGCCTTACTCTGGGGCCAACGTCCTGACTTTC. Residues: CASSDRPYSGANVLTF.